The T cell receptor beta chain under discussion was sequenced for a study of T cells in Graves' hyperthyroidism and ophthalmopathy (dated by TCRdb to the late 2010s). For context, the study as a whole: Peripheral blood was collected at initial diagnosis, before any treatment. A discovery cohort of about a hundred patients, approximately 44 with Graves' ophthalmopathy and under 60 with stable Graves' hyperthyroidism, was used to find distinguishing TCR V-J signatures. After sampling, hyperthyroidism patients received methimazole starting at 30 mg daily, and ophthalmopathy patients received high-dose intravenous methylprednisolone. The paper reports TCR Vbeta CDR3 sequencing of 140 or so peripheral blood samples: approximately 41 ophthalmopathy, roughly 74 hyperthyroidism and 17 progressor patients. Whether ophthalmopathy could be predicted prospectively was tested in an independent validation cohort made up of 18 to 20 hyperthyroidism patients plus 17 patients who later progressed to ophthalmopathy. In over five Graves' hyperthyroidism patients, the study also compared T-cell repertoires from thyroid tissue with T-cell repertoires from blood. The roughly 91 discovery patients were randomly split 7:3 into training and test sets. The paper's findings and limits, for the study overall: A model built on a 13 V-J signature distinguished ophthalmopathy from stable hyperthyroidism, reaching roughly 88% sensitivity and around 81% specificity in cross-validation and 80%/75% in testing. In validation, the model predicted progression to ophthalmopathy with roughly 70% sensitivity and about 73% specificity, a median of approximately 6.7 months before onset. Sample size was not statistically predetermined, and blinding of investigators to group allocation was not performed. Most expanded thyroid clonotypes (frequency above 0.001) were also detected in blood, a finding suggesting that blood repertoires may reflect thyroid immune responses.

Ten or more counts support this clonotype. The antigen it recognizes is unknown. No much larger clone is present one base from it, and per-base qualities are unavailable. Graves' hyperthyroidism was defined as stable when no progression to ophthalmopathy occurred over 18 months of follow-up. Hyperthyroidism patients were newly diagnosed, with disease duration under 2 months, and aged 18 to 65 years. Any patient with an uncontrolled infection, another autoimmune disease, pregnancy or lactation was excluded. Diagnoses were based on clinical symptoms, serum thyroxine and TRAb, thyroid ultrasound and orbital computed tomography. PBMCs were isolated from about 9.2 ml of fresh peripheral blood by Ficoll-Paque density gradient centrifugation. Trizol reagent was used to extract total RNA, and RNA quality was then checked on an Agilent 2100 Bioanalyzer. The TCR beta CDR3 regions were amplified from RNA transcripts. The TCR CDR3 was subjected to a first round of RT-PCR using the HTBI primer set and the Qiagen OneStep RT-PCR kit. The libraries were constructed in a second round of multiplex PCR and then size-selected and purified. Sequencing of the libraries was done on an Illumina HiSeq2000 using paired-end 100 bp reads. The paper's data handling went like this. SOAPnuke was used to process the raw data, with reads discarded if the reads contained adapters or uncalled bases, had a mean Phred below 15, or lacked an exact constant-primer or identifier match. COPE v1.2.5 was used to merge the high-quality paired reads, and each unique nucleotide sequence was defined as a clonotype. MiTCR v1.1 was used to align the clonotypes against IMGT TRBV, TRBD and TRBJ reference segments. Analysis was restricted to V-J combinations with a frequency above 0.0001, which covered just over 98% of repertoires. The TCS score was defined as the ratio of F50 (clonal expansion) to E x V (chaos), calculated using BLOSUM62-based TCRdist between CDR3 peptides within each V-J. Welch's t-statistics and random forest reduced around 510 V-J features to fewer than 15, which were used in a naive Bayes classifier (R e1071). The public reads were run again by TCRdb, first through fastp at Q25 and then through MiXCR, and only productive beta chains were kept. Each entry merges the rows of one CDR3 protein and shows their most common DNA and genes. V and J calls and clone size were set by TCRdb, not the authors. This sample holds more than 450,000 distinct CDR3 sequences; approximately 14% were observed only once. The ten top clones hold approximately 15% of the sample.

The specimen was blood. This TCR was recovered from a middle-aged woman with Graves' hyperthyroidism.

The CDR3 reads CASSLGALGEQFF. The bases read TGTGCCAGCAGCTTGGGAGCATTGGGTGAGCAGTTCTTC. The chain is assembled from TRBV7-9 and TRBJ2-1; 5 matching bases give a weak D call of TRBD2. CDR1 is given as SEHNR and CDR2 as FQNEAQ, both from the germline V gene (reference sequence). Including cysteine and phenylalanine, the CDR3 has 13 amino acids. CDR3 DNA only is kept here, 39 bases in frame from base 1. A distance of 12 bases separates the germline ends of V and J, which lose 3 bases and 9 bases respectively.